These T cell receptor beta chains were read from a single sample in a study of blood T cell repertoires in COVID-19. The repertoire was sequenced with immunoSEQ multiplex PCR; TCRdb's copy has only in-frame clones and lacks some. This table has 350,000 or so clones, approximately 89% appearing once. The material sequenced was peripheral blood. These TCRs come from a woman under 40 with COVID-19, enrolled during active disease. The CDR3 runs from the conserved cysteine through the conserved F or W. D genes are given only for firm matches. The size of a clone is reported for some rows only, either as once, few or many, or as a class for expanded clones.

V	D	size	J	DNA	CDR3
TRBV4-1	TRBD2	NA	TRBJ2-1	TGCGCCAGCAGCCAAGTCCTAGCGGGGGAATTGGAGCAGTTCTTC	CASSQVLAGELEQFF
TRBV5-1	NA	NA	TRBJ1-1	TGCGCCAGCAGCTTACAAGGGACACCAGAGAACACTGAAGCTTTCTTT	CASSLQGTPENTEAFF
TRBV30	TRBD1	NA	TRBJ1-5	TGTGCCTGGAGTGCCGGGACAGGTAGCAATCAGCCCCAGCATTTT	CAWSAGTGSNQPQHF
TRBV11-2	TRBD2	NA	TRBJ2-3	TGTGCCAGCAGCTTAGATTCCCTAGCGGGCACAGATACGCAGTATTTT	CASSLDSLAGTDTQYF
TRBV5-1	NA	NA	TRBJ2-7	TGCGCCAGCAGCTTGGCCGGCGGCGAGCAGTACTTC	CASSLAGGEQYF
TRBV3-1/TRBV3-2	TRBD2	NA	TRBJ2-1	TGTGCCAGCAGCCAAGACTGGAGCGGGAGGGCCAATGAGCAGTTCTTC	CASSQDWSGRANEQFF
TRBV2	NA	once	TRBJ1-2	TGTGCCAGCAGCATCATACTACGGAGCGGCTACACCTTC	CASSIILRSGYTF
TRBV4-3	TRBD1	many	TRBJ2-1	TGCGCCAGCAGCCAAGTATTTATAGGGACAGCCTCCTACAATGAGCAGTTCTTC	CASSQVFIGTASYNEQFF
TRBV4-1	TRBD2	NA	TRBJ2-3	TGCGCCAGCAGCCAAGACTTCACTAGCGGGAAGAGGTCGCAGTATTTT	CASSQDFTSGKRSQYF
TRBV30	NA	NA	TRBJ2-5	TGTGCCTGGAGCCAGCCGACGAGCGGGCAAGAGACCCAGTACTTC	CAWSQPTSGQETQYF
TRBV10-3	NA	NA	TRBJ2-1	TGTGCCATCAGCGGGACTTTGAATGAGCAGTTCTTC	CAISGTLNEQFF
TRBV5-4	TRBD2	NA	TRBJ2-7	TGTGCCAGCAGCACCCGGACTAGCGGGAGCCACGAGCAGTACTTC	CASSTRTSGSHEQYF
TRBV15	NA	NA	TRBJ2-5	TGTGCCACCAGCAGAGATGGGAGCGGCGCGGAGACCCAGTACTTC	CATSRDGSGAETQYF
TRBV4-1	NA	NA	TRBJ2-7	TGCGCCAGCAGCCAAGATCGAGTGGTCCTAGGCGAGCAGTACTTC	CASSQDRVVLGEQYF
TRBV6-5	NA	NA	TRBJ2-1	TGTGCCAGCTCCCATCGGGGGACTTACAATGAGCAGTTCTTC	CASSHRGTYNEQFF
TRBV10-3	NA	once	TRBJ2-3	TGTGCCATCAGTGAGTCTTCGGGCAGGGGGGGCACAGATACGCAGTATTTT	CAISESSGRGGTDTQYF
TRBV27	NA	NA	TRBJ1-5	TGTGCCAGCTCACCGTCGCGAGGGCCCCAGCATTTT	CASSPSRGPQHF
TRBV9	TRBD2	NA	TRBJ2-1	TGTGCCAGCAGCGTAGGTGGGTCTAGCGGGTCCTACAATGAGCAGTTCTTC	CASSVGGSSGSYNEQFF
TRBV2	TRBD1	NA	TRBJ1-6	TGTGCCAGCAGTGTCCAGGGGGCTGGTTCACCCCTCCACTTT	CASSVQGAGSPLHF
TRBV6-4	TRBD2	NA	TRBJ2-4	TGTGCCAGCAGTGACTCGATCGGCGCCCGGCGGGAGGGCCCGAACATTCAGTACTTC	CASSDSIGARREGPNIQYF
TRBV5-6	NA	NA	TRBJ1-3	TGTGCCAGCTCCCGAGCGAGCTCTGGAAACACCATATATTTT	CASSRASSGNTIYF
TRBV15	NA	NA	TRBJ2-1	TGTGCCACCAGCAGACTTAACAGGGTACAGTACAATGAGCAGTTCTTC	CATSRLNRVQYNEQFF
TRBV7-9	TRBD1	once	TRBJ1-1	TGTGCCAGCAGCTTAGGGGACAGGGGCTTGAACACTGAAGCTTTCTTT	CASSLGDRGLNTEAFF
TRBV19	NA	NA	TRBJ1-5	TGTGCCAGCTCCATACAGGAAGCACAGCCCCAGCATTTT	CASSIQEAQPQHF
TRBV10-3	TRBD2	once	TRBJ2-2	TGTGCCATCACGGGGCTAGCGGACGGGGAGCTGTTTTTT	CAITGLADGELFF
TRBV28	NA	NA	TRBJ1-2	TGTGCCAGTGGACAGCAGCCTGGCGGCTACACCTTC	CASGQQPGGYTF
TRBV12-3/TRBV12-4	NA	NA	TRBJ1-1	TGTGCCAGCAGTTTATCCAAGAGCACTGAAGCTTTCTTT	CASSLSKSTEAFF
TRBV2	NA	NA	TRBJ1-6	TGTGCCAGCAGGCCCGGTTCCTATAATTCACCCCTCCACTTT	CASRPGSYNSPLHF
TRBV9	TRBD1	NA	TRBJ2-2	TGTGCCAGCAGCCCCAAGGACAGGGGGAACACCGGGGAGCTGTTTTTT	CASSPKDRGNTGELFF
TRBV28	NA	NA	TRBJ2-7	TGTGCCAGCAGTTTAGCAGCGGGCGACTACGAGCAGTACTTC	CASSLAAGDYEQYF
TRBV3-1/TRBV3-2	NA	NA	TRBJ2-7	TGTGCCAGCAGCCAAGATATTAGAGGGGGATTCTACGAGCAGTACTTC	CASSQDIRGGFYEQYF
TRBV3-1/TRBV3-2	NA	NA	TRBJ2-1	TGTGCCAGCAGCCATGATAAGACAGGTAACAATGAGCAGTTCTTC	CASSHDKTGNNEQFF
TRBV3-1/TRBV3-2	NA	NA	TRBJ2-3	TGTGCCAGCAGCCAAGAGAAGCGGACAGATACGCAGTATTTT	CASSQEKRTDTQYF
TRBV30	NA	few	TRBJ2-1	TGTGCCTGGGCATCCGGCAATGAGCAGTTCTTC	CAWASGNEQFF
TRBV7-2	NA	NA	TRBJ2-3	TGTGCCAGCAGCTCCTACAGCACAGATACGCAGTATTTT	CASSSYSTDTQYF
TRBV6-5	NA	NA	TRBJ2-7	TGTGCCAGCAGATCGGTTCCCTACGAGCAGTACTTC	CASRSVPYEQYF
TRBV11-2	TRBD1	NA	TRBJ2-2	TGTGCCAGCAGCATACGACCGGGACAGGTCGTCACCGGGGAGCTGTTTTTT	CASSIRPGQVVTGELFF
TRBV6-6	NA	NA	TRBJ2-7	TGTGCCAGCAGTTACCTGGGGGCCCTGTCCTACGAGCAGTACTTC	CASSYLGALSYEQYF
TRBV28	NA	once	TRBJ1-2	TGTGCCAGCAGTTTAGGGTCCGGGTATGGCTACACCTTC	CASSLGSGYGYTF
TRBV10-3	TRBD1	NA	TRBJ1-6	TGTGCCATCAGTGAAACAGGGGATACACCCCTCCACTTT	CAISETGDTPLHF
TRBV21-1	NA	NA	TRBJ2-2	TGTGCCAGCAGCACCGACCCCCCGGGACAGGTTGGAGCACCACAAGCACCCGGGGAGCTGTTTTTT	CASSTDPPGQVGAPQAPGELFF
TRBV14	TRBD1	NA	TRBJ1-5	TGTGCCAGCAGCGAAGACAGGGGTGAACAGCCCCAGCATTTT	CASSEDRGEQPQHF
TRBV19	NA	NA	TRBJ1-5	TGTGCCAGTAGGGGGCCTAGCAATCAGCCCCAGCATTTT	CASRGPSNQPQHF
TRBV28	NA	NA	TRBJ2-7	TGTGCCAGCAGCGAGGGGGGGGTGGAAGGGAGCTACGAGCAGTACTTC	CASSEGGVEGSYEQYF
TRBV5-1	NA	NA	TRBJ2-7	TGCGCCAGCAGCCGGGCCTACGAGCAGTACTTC	CASSRAYEQYF
TRBV5-5	TRBD2	NA	TRBJ2-1	TGTGCCAGCAGCGCGGGACTAGCGGGAGCCGTTTACAATGAGCAGTTCTTC	CASSAGLAGAVYNEQFF
TRBV4-1	NA	NA	TRBJ2-7	TGCGCCAGCAGCCAAGATGGCGGGCCCTACGAGCAGTACTTC	CASSQDGGPYEQYF
TRBV11-2	TRBD1	NA	TRBJ2-7	TGTGCCAGCAGCTTAGAGCGGGACAGGGTGTACGAGCAGTACTTC	CASSLERDRVYEQYF
TRBV5-1	NA	NA	TRBJ1-1	TGCGCCAGCAGCCCCCTGAGGCGGCGGGCGAGGTTCACTGAAGCTTTCTTT	CASSPLRRRARFTEAFF
TRBV2	NA	NA	TRBJ2-7	TGTGCCACCGGGACTGACTCCTACGAGCAGTACTTC	CATGTDSYEQYF
TRBV28	TRBD1	NA	TRBJ1-5	TGTGCCAGCAGCATAGGGGGCACCAATCAGCCCCAGCATTTT	CASSIGGTNQPQHF
TRBV5-1	TRBD2	once	TRBJ2-2	TGCGTCAGCAGAGGTCCGGGACTAGCGGGAGTAACCGGGGAGCTGTTTTTT	CVSRGPGLAGVTGELFF